This T cell receptor beta chain originates from a study of post-analysis software for immune sequencing data. Whole-study findings and limits: With TRBV5-6, TRBV5-1 and TRBV20-1 included, about five TRBV segments were more frequent in patients than in controls.

Unique molecular identifiers featured in each of the TCR beta cDNA libraries. TCRdb recomputed calls from the PCR reads with MiXCR, one row per CDR3 protein. The sample has about 430,000 distinct CDR3 sequences; about 40% are singletons. At least ten counts were recorded for this clonotype. Antigen: not known. V was trimmed by 4 bases and J by 6 bases, leaving 1 base between them. The CDR3 runs to 10 residues. Germline CDR1 reads MDHEN; CDR2 reads SYDVKM. The rearrangement links TRBV28 to TRBJ2-1; D gene unclear. Source material: blood. This receptor was taken from a girl aged 2-9 years with multiple sclerosis. CDR3 residues: CASSSNEQFF. CDR3 DNA sequence: TGTGCCAGCAGTTCCAATGAGCAGTTCTTC. Full variable domain (outside the CDR3, taken from reference TRBV28 and TRBJ2-1): DVKVTQSSRYLVKRTGEKVFLECVQDMDHENMFWYRQDPGLGLRLIYFSYDVKMKEKGDIPEGYSVSREKKERFSLILESASTNQTSMYLCASSSNEQFFGPGTRLTVL.